The 32 T cell receptor beta chains listed next were all sequenced from one sample in a study of CD4 T cells in relation to SARS-CoV-2 and coronaviruses. Their antigens are not known. The unexposed donors gave CD4+ T cells in about 2011-2018, prior to COVID-19. Isolation of CD4+ T cells took place after around eleven days in culture. The protocol was immunoSEQ multiplex PCR, while the TCRdb copy is restricted to in-frame clones and leaves out a portion. This sample has around 23,000 clones, with about 81% found just once. The specimen was CD4+ T cells from PBMCs, cultured in vitro. The receptors here all came from a human donor in good health.

V usage is TRBV2 and J usage is TRBJ2-1, with D uncertain. The V end was cut by 6 bases, the J end by 0 bases, with 12 bases between. There are 15 residues in the CDR3. Germline values: CDR1 SNHLY, CDR2 FYNNEI. The CDR3 bases are TGTGCCAGCAGGTTTGACCAGAGCTCCTACAATGAGCAGTTCTTC. Translated, it gives CASRFDQSSYNEQFF.

This chain links TRBV6-6 with TRBJ1-4; TRBD1 agrees at 7 bases. CDR1 and CDR2 (germline): MNHNY, SVGAGI (reference sequence). J was trimmed by 0 bases and V by 6 bases; bases with no gene match: 4. The CDR3 contains 15 residues. The CDR3 sequence: CASSWGQSTNEKLFF. DNA of the CDR3: TGTGCCAGCAGCTGGGGACAGTCAACTAATGAAAAACTGTTTTTT.

The chain carries TRBV2 and TRBJ2-5, with 10 nucleotides matching TRBD2. V shed 4 bases, J shed 1 base, and the junction held 3 bases outside the gene matches. CDR1 is SNHLY and CDR2 is FYNNEI in the germline V gene. CDR3 length equals 15 residues. This CDR3 reads CASSVTSGFQETQYF. The CDR3 DNA follows: TGTGCCAGCAGTGTGACTAGCGGGTTCCAAGAGACCCAGTACTTC.

This CDR3 is CASSTGANQPQHF. The CDR3 nucleotides read TGTGCCAGCAGTACAGGGGCGAATCAGCCCCAGCATTTT. This chain uses TRBV27 with TRBJ1-5; 7 bases align to TRBD1. V lost 5 bases and J lost 4; bases outside the gene matches: 2. The CDR3 has 13 residues. The V gene's germline CDR1 is MNHEY and CDR2 SMNVEV (reference sequence).

The chain joins TRBV21-1 to TRBJ2-7. TRBV21-1 is tagged as a pseudogene. The CDR3 runs to 18 residues. The DNA for the CDR3 is TGTGCCAGCAGCAAAGTATCCGGGCCCCCGTCGGGCGGCTACGAGCAGTACTTC. It translates to CASSKVSGPPSGGYEQYF.

The V gene is TRBV19, the J gene TRBJ2-1; 13 nucleotides agree with TRBD2. V shed 4 bases and J 6 bases; nucleotides not matched to a gene: 3. Per germline, CDR1 LNHDA and CDR2 SQIVND (reference sequence). The CDR3 loop spans 15 amino acids. DNA of the CDR3: TGTGCCAGTAGTAGGGGGACTAGCGGGATCAATGAGCAGTTCTTC. Translating it yields CASSRGTSGINEQFF.

This chain links TRBV7-9 with TRBJ2-2, with TRBD1 identical over 8 bases. V was pared by 6 bases and J by 7 bases, with 10 bases of the junction left unmatched. The CDR3 is made up of 15 amino acids. Germline values: CDR1 SEHNR, CDR2 FQNEAQ (reference sequence). This CDR3 reads CASRPTRGQDGELFF. CDR3 DNA: TGTGCCAGCAGACCAACCAGGGGGCAGGACGGGGAGCTGTTTTTT. Full variable domain (outside the CDR3, taken from reference TRBV7-9 and TRBJ2-2): DTGVSQNPRHKITKRGQNVTFRCDPISEHNRLYWYRQTLGQGPEFLTYFQNEAQLEKSRLLSDRFSAERPKGSFSTLEIQRTEQGDSAMYLCASRPTRGQDGELFFGEGSRLTVL.

The CDR3 protein is CASSGGRIYEQYF. The CDR3, as DNA: TGTGCCAGCAGCGGGGGACGAATTTACGAGCAGTACTTC. The chain links TRBV2 to TRBJ2-7, with a possible D match to TRBD2 (6 bases). CDR3 size: 13 residues. Germline V gene data show CDR1 as SNHLY and CDR2 as FYNNEI. Trimming pared 6 bases from V and 4 bases from J, leaving 13 bases between.

This clone was seen more than once but under ten times. The chain combines TRBV6-5 with TRBJ2-7; D possibly corresponds to TRBD1 (6 bases). Trimming left V 5 bases short and J 5 bases short, with 13 bases between. The germline V gene encodes CDR1 MNHEY and CDR2 SVGAGI. This CDR3 has 13 residues. CDR3 DNA sequence: TGTGCCAGCAGTAATCCACAGGGTCACGAGCAGTACTTC. It yields the protein CASSNPQGHEQYF.

This clone was counted a single time. The chain is built from TRBV14 and TRBJ1-1; no definite D call. This CDR3 comprises 15 residues. The germline V gene encodes CDR1 SGHDN and CDR2 FVKESK. The V and J ends lost 1 base and 5 bases respectively, with 14 bases between them. The CDR3 loop reads CASSQGRVGVTEAFF. As DNA, the CDR3 is TGTGCCAGCAGCCAAGGAAGGGTTGGTGTTACTGAAGCTTTCTTT.

The chain uses TRBV3-1 (or the pseudogene TRBV3-2) and TRBJ2-7; D is ambiguous. The CDR3 has 17 residues. Trimming took off 1 base at V and 2 bases at J, with 18 bases between the two ends. The germline V gene has CDR1 LGHDT and CDR2 YNNKEL (reference sequence). CDR3 region: CASSQGGVLEAPYEQYF. CDR3 sequence (DNA): TGTGCCAGCAGCCAAGGAGGCGTCCTAGAGGCACCCTACGAGCAGTACTTC.

This sequence joins TRBV19 and TRBJ2-3; D is uncertain. The CDR3 totals 13 residues. Germline V gene sequence: CDR1 LNHDA, CDR2 SQIVND (reference sequence). Trimming removed 5 bases from V and 2 bases from J, with 8 bases in between. The CDR3 DNA is TGTGCCAGTAGTGAGGTCTTCACAGATACGCAGTATTTT. This sequence encodes CASSEVFTDTQYF.

The chain joins TRBV19 to TRBJ2-3, with 7 bases matching TRBD1. The CDR3 is 17 amino acids. CDR1 LNHDA and CDR2 SQIVND come from the germline V gene (reference sequence). The J segment lost 0 bases and the V segment lost 4 bases, leaving 10 bases of the junction unmatched. CDR3 nucleotide sequence: TGTGCCAGTAGTACCGGGCTAGGGGGCGGAAGCACAGATACGCAGTATTTT. It specifies CASSTGLGGGSTDTQYF.

This clone was picked up a small number of times. The chain couples TRBV3-1 (or the pseudogene TRBV3-2) to TRBJ2-7; weak D call: TRBD2 (5 bases). V was cut by 3 bases and J by 4 bases, with 7 bases left in between. The CDR3 length is 12 residues. Germline-derived CDR1 and CDR2 are LGHDT and YNNKEL (reference sequence). CDR3 amino acids: CASSQGEYEQYF. As DNA, the CDR3 is TGTGCCAGCAGCCAGGGAGAATACGAGCAGTACTTC.

The V call is TRBV30, the J call TRBJ1-1, with 10 bases aligning to TRBD1. V lost 1 base to trimming and J lost 5 bases; unmatched junction nucleotides: 13. Germline CDR1 and CDR2: GTSNPN and SVGIG (reference sequence). This CDR3 has 17 amino acids. The CDR3 DNA is TGTGCCTGGAGTGGGAGGGGGACAGGGGTCCTGAGGACTGAAGCTTTCTTT. Its protein product is CAWSGRGTGVLRTEAFF.

The V and J genes are TRBV2 and TRBJ1-5, with D maybe TRBD1 (6 bases). The CDR3 contains 15 residues. The germline V and J ends were trimmed by 6 bases and 5 bases, with 17 bases remaining between them. CDR1 and CDR2 from the germline V gene are SNHLY and FYNNEI. The CDR3 sequence: CASSATRQAHQPQHF. The CDR3 DNA is TGTGCCAGCAGCGCAACCCGACAGGCCCATCAGCCCCAGCATTTT.

This chain uses TRBV6-5 with TRBJ2-2; tentatively, D is TRBD2 (5 bases). The germline V and J ends were trimmed by 7 bases and 0 bases, with 9 bases remaining between them. Looked up from germline, CDR1 is MNHEY and CDR2 is SVGAGI. This CDR3 has 14 amino acids. CDR3 amino acids: CASTELANTGELFF. DNA for the CDR3: TGTGCCAGCACCGAACTAGCGAACACCGGGGAGCTGTTTTTT.

This chain joins TRBV2 and TRBJ2-7; D is uncertain. The CDR3 extends over 12 amino acids. V gave up 5 bases and J gave up 3 bases, with 8 bases separating them. Germline V CDR1 and CDR2: SNHLY, FYNNEI. The CDR3 sequence: CASSRQDYEQYF. DNA for the CDR3: TGTGCCAGCAGTCGACAAGACTACGAGCAGTACTTC.

For this clone: Other DNA sequences within the sample encode an identical CDR3. This rearrangement joins TRBV3-1 (or the pseudogene TRBV3-2) to TRBJ2-3; no clear D gene. The CDR3 contains 13 residues. The germline V gene encodes CDR1 LGHDT and CDR2 YNNKEL (reference sequence). Trimming stripped 1 base from V and 1 base from J, with 3 bases between. DNA of the CDR3: TGTGCCAGCAGCCAAGGGGGCACAGATACGCAGTATTTT. The encoded protein is CASSQGGTDTQYF.

The rearrangement joins TRBV5-4 to TRBJ2-1, with D tentatively TRBD1 or TRBD2 (5 bases each). The germline V and J ends were trimmed by 6 bases and 6 bases, with 16 bases remaining between them. Germline V gene lookup returns CDR1 SGHNT and CDR2 YYREEE (reference sequence). CDR3 size: 14 residues. The CDR3, as DNA: TGTGCCAGCACCGGGGCTGGGACCCTCAATGAGCAGTTCTTC. Encoded protein: CASTGAGTLNEQFF. Variable domain in full (rest from reference TRBV5-4 and TRBJ2-1): ETGVTQSPTHLIKTRGQQVTLRCSSQSGHNTVSWYQQALGQGPQFIFQYYREEENGRGNFPPRFSGLQFPNYSSELNVNALELDDSALYLCASTGAGTLNEQFFGPGTRLTVL.

The J gene is TRBJ1-6, the V gene TRBV19, with D uncertain. Germline CDR1 and CDR2: LNHDA and SQIVND (reference sequence). The CDR3 runs to 16 residues. Trimming removed 6 bases from V and 2 bases from J, with 14 bases in between. Here the CDR3 DNA reads TGTGCCAGTAGCGTCTCGACTTTCGCCTATAATTCACCCCTCCACTTT. Amino acids: CASSVSTFAYNSPLHF.

The V call is TRBV5-1, the J call TRBJ2-3; 7 bases agree with TRBD1. Germline loops: CDR1 SGHRS, CDR2 YFSETQ. The CDR3 length is 16 residues. Trimming cost V 4 bases and J 2 bases; bases outside gene matches: 10. The CDR3 reads CASSRGTATTTDTQYF. Here the CDR3 DNA reads TGCGCCAGCAGCAGGGGGACAGCCACTACCACAGATACGCAGTATTTT.

Only a few counts were recorded for this clone. The genes are TRBV6-5 and TRBJ2-1, with D unresolved. Trimming cost V 5 bases and J 5 bases, with 4 bases left between them. Germline CDR1 MNHEY, CDR2 SVGAGI. This CDR3 has 11 residues. DNA of the CDR3: TGTGCCAGCAGTCAAAACAATGAGCAGTTCTTC. Protein: CASSQNNEQFF.

The chain recombines TRBV10-3 with TRBJ2-5; D possibly corresponds to TRBD2 (5 bases). CDR1 and CDR2 from the germline V gene are ENHRY and SYGVKD. CDR3 length equals 13 residues. Between the trimmed V and J ends, which lost 11 bases and 0 bases, there was a span of 13 bases. In nucleotides, the CDR3 is TGTGCCTCGGACTCGGGATACCAAGAGACCCAGTACTTC. It codes for CASDSGYQETQYF.

V and J are TRBV3-1 (or the pseudogene TRBV3-2) and TRBJ2-7, with a weak D call TRBD1 (7 bases). Trimming left V 3 bases short and J 7 bases short, with 16 bases between. The CDR3 is 14 residues long. Per germline, CDR1 LGHDT and CDR2 YNNKEL (reference sequence). For the CDR3, the DNA is TGTGCCAGCAGCCACCAGACAGGGACTGCGGAGCAGTACTTC. This translates into CASSHQTGTAEQYF.

The CDR3 region is CAISESRARAEAFF. CDR3 bases: TGTGCCATCAGTGAGTCAAGGGCACGAGCTGAAGCTTTCTTT. This sequence joins TRBV10-3 and TRBJ1-1; D is uncertain. V dropped 0 bases and J dropped 6 bases, with 11 bases sitting between them. The CDR3 covers 14 residues. Germline loops: CDR1 ENHRY, CDR2 SYGVKD.

This rearrangement joins TRBV2 to TRBJ2-1; 11 nucleotides line up with TRBD2. The germline CDR1 and CDR2 sequences are SNHLY and FYNNEI. This CDR3 is built from 16 residues. V shed 6 bases, J shed 0 bases, and the junction held 4 bases outside the gene matches. CDR3 protein: CASRKGLAVSYNEQFF. The DNA for the CDR3 is TGTGCCAGCAGGAAGGGACTAGCGGTCTCCTACAATGAGCAGTTCTTC.

The chain is built from TRBV5-1 and TRBJ1-3; a weak D match, TRBD1 (6 bases). V was shortened by 2 bases and J by 3 bases, with 15 bases between the two germline ends. CDR1 and CDR2 (germline): SGHRS, YFSETQ. This CDR3 has 16 amino acids. DNA of the CDR3: TGCGCCAGCAGCTTCTTCCCGGGGGCGGTTGGAAACACCATATATTTT. Amino acids: CASSFFPGAVGNTIYF.

This clone was recorded a few times. The chain carries TRBV5-1 and TRBJ2-7; 13 positions match TRBD2. The CDR3 consists of 15 residues. In germline, CDR1 is SGHRS, CDR2 YFSETQ. With V trimmed by 2 bases and J by 7 bases, 6 bases remained unmatched. The CDR3 DNA follows: TGCGCCAGCAGCTTAGCACTAGCGGGAGGGAGTGAGCAGTACTTC. This gives the protein CASSLALAGGSEQYF.

This sequence joins TRBV11-2 and TRBJ2-5, with 8 bases fitting TRBD2. This CDR3 spans 14 amino acids. The germline gives CDR1 SGHAT, CDR2 FQNNGV. V shed 5 bases and J 5 bases; nucleotides not matched to a gene: 7. CDR3 amino acids: CASSPWTSRETQYF. DNA of the CDR3: TGTGCCAGCAGCCCCTGGACTAGCAGGGAGACCCAGTACTTC.

V and J are TRBV11-2 and TRBJ2-1; D may match TRBD1 or TRBD2 (5 bases each). The germline V and J ends were trimmed by 1 base and 0 bases, with 7 bases remaining between them. Germline loops: CDR1 SGHAT, CDR2 FQNNGV. The CDR3 length is 15 residues. CDR3 in amino acids: CASSLGGSSYNEQFF. DNA of the CDR3: TGTGCCAGCAGCTTAGGGGGGAGCTCCTACAATGAGCAGTTCTTC. Looking up the rest from reference TRBV11-2 and TRBJ2-1 gives the full variable domain: EAGVAQSPRYKIIEKRQSVAFWCNPISGHATLYWYQQILGQGPKLLIQFQNNGVVDDSQLPKDRFSAERLKGVDSTLKIQPAKLEDSAVYLCASSLGGSSYNEQFFGPGTRLTVL.

This clone was observed a few times. The chain is built from TRBV11-2 and TRBJ2-7; D call uncertain. Trimming took off 1 base at V and 5 bases at J, with 6 bases between the two ends. CDR1 SGHAT and CDR2 FQNNGV come from the germline V gene. This CDR3 has 12 amino acids. CDR3: CASSLVGHEQYF. The CDR3 nucleotides read TGTGCCAGCAGCTTAGTTGGGCACGAGCAGTACTTC.